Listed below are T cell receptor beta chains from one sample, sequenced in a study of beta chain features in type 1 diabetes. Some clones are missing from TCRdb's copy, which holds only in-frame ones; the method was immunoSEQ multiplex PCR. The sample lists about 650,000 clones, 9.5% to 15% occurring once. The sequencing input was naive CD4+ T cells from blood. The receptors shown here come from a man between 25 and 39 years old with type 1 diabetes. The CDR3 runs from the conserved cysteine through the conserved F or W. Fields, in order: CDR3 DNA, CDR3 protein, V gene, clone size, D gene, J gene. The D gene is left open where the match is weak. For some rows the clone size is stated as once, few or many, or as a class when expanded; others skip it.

CDR3 DNA: TGTGCCAGCAGTTACGAGCAGGTTGGCAAAAACATTCAGTACTTC
CDR3 protein: CASSYEQVGKNIQYF
V gene: TRBV6-6
clone size: few
D gene: .
J gene: TRBJ2-4

CDR3 DNA: TGTGCCAGCAGTTCCGTCTACGGGGGACAGCCCCAGCATTTT
CDR3 protein: CASSSVYGGQPQHF
V gene: TRBV6-5
clone size: .
D gene: .
J gene: TRBJ1-5

CDR3 DNA: TGCGCCAGCAGCCAAGAAGCCAGTCTGTCGAGGAGCGGCTCCTACAATGAGCAGTTCTTC
CDR3 protein: CASSQEASLSRSGSYNEQFF
V gene: TRBV4-3
clone size: few
D gene: .
J gene: TRBJ2-1

CDR3 DNA: TGTGCCAGCAGCTCCGCCCCTGAGGTTGGGGGCTACACCTTC
CDR3 protein: CASSSAPEVGGYTF
V gene: TRBV7-2
clone size: .
D gene: .
J gene: TRBJ1-2

CDR3 DNA: TGCGCCAGCAGCCCCCGACCGGACCAAGAGACCCAGTACTTC
CDR3 protein: CASSPRPDQETQYF
V gene: TRBV5-1
clone size: .
D gene: .
J gene: TRBJ2-5

CDR3 DNA: TGTGCCAGCAGTGAGGGGATTCAGCTGAACACCGGGGAGCTGTTTTTT
CDR3 protein: CASSEGIQLNTGELFF
V gene: TRBV25-1
clone size: few
D gene: .
J gene: TRBJ2-2

CDR3 DNA: TGTGCCAGCAGGGAGGGGTTCTATGGCTACACCTTC
CDR3 protein: CASREGFYGYTF
V gene: TRBV27
clone size: .
D gene: .
J gene: TRBJ1-2

CDR3 DNA: TGCGCCAGCAGCCAAGAAGCTAGCGGGGTATACATTCAGTACTTC
CDR3 protein: CASSQEASGVYIQYF
V gene: TRBV4-3
clone size: few
D gene: TRBD2
J gene: TRBJ2-4

CDR3 DNA: TGTGCCAGCAGTTCCTTGGAAAGGGTAGGGAATCAGCCCCAGCATTTT
CDR3 protein: CASSSLERVGNQPQHF
V gene: TRBV6-5
clone size: .
D gene: .
J gene: TRBJ1-5

CDR3 DNA: TGTGCCAGCAGTTTAATTGGTCGAGGCCCCAATCAGCCCCAGCATTTT
CDR3 protein: CASSLIGRGPNQPQHF
V gene: TRBV28
clone size: few
D gene: .
J gene: TRBJ1-5

CDR3 DNA: TGTGCCAGCAGCTATGATGGACAGGCTACTTACGAGCAGTACTTC
CDR3 protein: CASSYDGQATYEQYF
V gene: TRBV11-2
clone size: few
D gene: TRBD1
J gene: TRBJ2-7

CDR3 DNA: TGTGCCAGCAGCATGGACAGGTCCTTCGGTCAGCCCCAGCATTTT
CDR3 protein: CASSMDRSFGQPQHF
V gene: TRBV7-9
clone size: .
D gene: TRBD1
J gene: TRBJ1-5

CDR3 DNA: TGTGCCACCCATCTTTCGGGACAGAACACTGAAGCTTTCTTT
CDR3 protein: CATHLSGQNTEAFF
V gene: TRBV7-8
clone size: .
D gene: .
J gene: TRBJ1-1

CDR3 DNA: TGTGCCAGCAGCTCGGGGACAGGGACGAAAGAGACCCAGTACTTC
CDR3 protein: CASSSGTGTKETQYF
V gene: TRBV7-2
clone size: .
D gene: TRBD1
J gene: TRBJ2-5

CDR3 DNA: TGTGCCAGCAGCCGAGGGGGGACAGGGCGAGGGGATACGCAGTATTTT
CDR3 protein: CASSRGGTGRGDTQYF
V gene: TRBV5-4
clone size: .
D gene: TRBD1
J gene: TRBJ2-3

CDR3 DNA: TGTGCCAGCAGCCCAACAGGGATCTCTGGAAACACCATATATTTT
CDR3 protein: CASSPTGISGNTIYF
V gene: TRBV27
clone size: few
D gene: .
J gene: TRBJ1-3

CDR3 DNA: TGTGCCAGCAGTTACTTGGGGGGTAGGAGTCAAGAGACCCAGTACTTC
CDR3 protein: CASSYLGGRSQETQYF
V gene: TRBV6-6
clone size: .
D gene: .
J gene: TRBJ2-5

CDR3 DNA: TGTGCCAGCAGCCCACGACAGGGGAGAAATGAGCAGTTCTTC
CDR3 protein: CASSPRQGRNEQFF
V gene: TRBV6-5
clone size: .
D gene: TRBD1
J gene: TRBJ2-1

CDR3 DNA: TGTGCCAGCAGTGAGGGGGGGCCGAGCAATCAGCCCCAGCATTTT
CDR3 protein: CASSEGGPSNQPQHF
V gene: TRBV25-1
clone size: .
D gene: .
J gene: TRBJ1-5

CDR3 DNA: TGTGCCAGCAGCCCCAATTCCAGGCAGCCCCAGCATTTT
CDR3 protein: CASSPNSRQPQHF
V gene: TRBV9
clone size: few
D gene: .
J gene: TRBJ1-5

CDR3 DNA: TGCACCAGCAGCTCCACAGGGGCCGACAATCAGCCCCAGCATTTT
CDR3 protein: CTSSSTGADNQPQHF
V gene: TRBV1
clone size: few
D gene: .
J gene: TRBJ1-5

CDR3 DNA: TGTGCCTCCATGGATAACTATGGCTACACCTTC
CDR3 protein: CASMDNYGYTF
V gene: TRBV30
clone size: .
D gene: .
J gene: TRBJ1-2

CDR3 DNA: TGTGCCAGCAGGGGCAGCTCCACAGATACGCAGTATTTT
CDR3 protein: CASRGSSTDTQYF
V gene: TRBV27
clone size: few
D gene: .
J gene: TRBJ2-3

CDR3 DNA: TGTGCCTGGAGTGGGACACCAGGGATGCACACCATATATTTT
CDR3 protein: CAWSGTPGMHTIYF
V gene: TRBV30
clone size: few
D gene: .
J gene: TRBJ1-3

CDR3 DNA: TGTGCCAGCAGCTCCAGGGGGGCAGAGACCCAGTACTTC
CDR3 protein: CASSSRGAETQYF
V gene: TRBV7-2
clone size: few
D gene: .
J gene: TRBJ2-5

CDR3 DNA: TGTGCCAGCAGCCCGGGGACTAGCGGGCTCTACGAGCAGTACTTC
CDR3 protein: CASSPGTSGLYEQYF
V gene: TRBV9
clone size: .
D gene: TRBD2
J gene: TRBJ2-7

CDR3 DNA: TGTGCCAGCAGCGTAGACCGAACGGGCTATGGCTACACCTTC
CDR3 protein: CASSVDRTGYGYTF
V gene: TRBV9
clone size: few
D gene: .
J gene: TRBJ1-2

CDR3 DNA: TGTGCCAGCAGCGGACAGATCTATAATTCACCCCTCCACTTT
CDR3 protein: CASSGQIYNSPLHF
V gene: TRBV7-2
clone size: .
D gene: .
J gene: TRBJ1-6

CDR3 DNA: TGCGCCAGCAGCCGGGAACGGGGAAATGAAAAACTGTTTTTT
CDR3 protein: CASSRERGNEKLFF
V gene: TRBV5-1
clone size: few
D gene: .
J gene: TRBJ1-4

CDR3 DNA: TGTGCCATCAGCGAGGGGTACCCGTCCTACGAGCAGTACTTC
CDR3 protein: CAISEGYPSYEQYF
V gene: TRBV10-3
clone size: .
D gene: .
J gene: TRBJ2-7

CDR3 DNA: TGTGCCAGCAGCCCACCCGGGACAGTCTATGGCTACACCTTC
CDR3 protein: CASSPPGTVYGYTF
V gene: TRBV7-2
clone size: few
D gene: TRBD1
J gene: TRBJ1-2

CDR3 DNA: TGTGCCAGTACTCGGAGCGGGACAGGGGCCCCCTACGAGCAGTACTTC
CDR3 protein: CASTRSGTGAPYEQYF
V gene: TRBV19
clone size: few
D gene: TRBD1
J gene: TRBJ2-7

CDR3 DNA: TGTGCCAGCAGCTTCAGCGGGGGGGCGTTCAACGAGCAGTACTTC
CDR3 protein: CASSFSGGAFNEQYF
V gene: TRBV7-2
clone size: few
D gene: TRBD2
J gene: TRBJ2-7

CDR3 DNA: TGTGCCAGTACCACCCTTGGTACGCAGTATTTT
CDR3 protein: CASTTLGTQYF
V gene: TRBV19
clone size: few
D gene: .
J gene: TRBJ2-3

CDR3 DNA: TGTGCCAGCAGCACCGGGACAGGACCCACAGATACGCAGTATTTT
CDR3 protein: CASSTGTGPTDTQYF
V gene: TRBV5-4
clone size: .
D gene: TRBD1
J gene: TRBJ2-3

CDR3 DNA: TGTGCCAGCAGCAGACAGCTATTGAACACTGAAGCTTTCTTT
CDR3 protein: CASSRQLLNTEAFF
V gene: TRBV2
clone size: few
D gene: .
J gene: TRBJ1-1

CDR3 DNA: TGTGCCAGCAGCTCCTACGACAGGGCCCCCTATGGCTACACCTTC
CDR3 protein: CASSSYDRAPYGYTF
V gene: TRBV7-9
clone size: .
D gene: TRBD1
J gene: TRBJ1-2

CDR3 DNA: TGTGCCAGCAGCTTCGGGACAGGGGATCAGCCCCAGCATTTT
CDR3 protein: CASSFGTGDQPQHF
V gene: TRBV7-9
clone size: .
D gene: TRBD1
J gene: TRBJ1-5

CDR3 DNA: TGCGCCAGCAGCCAAGACTCGAGGGGGACCCAGTACTTC
CDR3 protein: CASSQDSRGTQYF
V gene: TRBV4-3
clone size: .
D gene: .
J gene: TRBJ2-5

CDR3 DNA: TGTGCCAGCAGCTTGGTTGGACAGGGGGCAGGCGAGCAGTACTTC
CDR3 protein: CASSLVGQGAGEQYF
V gene: TRBV5-4
clone size: .
D gene: TRBD1
J gene: TRBJ2-7

CDR3 DNA: TGTGCCAGCAGGGCAGGGAGAGAGAGAGAGACCCAGTACTTC
CDR3 protein: CASRAGRERETQYF
V gene: TRBV6-5
clone size: few
D gene: .
J gene: TRBJ2-5

CDR3 DNA: TGTGCCAGCAGCCAGACAGGGGGCTCCTACGAGCAGTACTTC
CDR3 protein: CASSQTGGSYEQYF
V gene: TRBV7-9
clone size: .
D gene: TRBD1
J gene: TRBJ2-7

CDR3 DNA: TGTGCCAGCAGCGTTGTCCCTACGAACACTGAAGCTTTCTTT
CDR3 protein: CASSVVPTNTEAFF
V gene: TRBV9
clone size: .
D gene: .
J gene: TRBJ1-1

CDR3 DNA: TGTGCCAGCAGTTACGACGGATTATACGAGCAGTACTTC
CDR3 protein: CASSYDGLYEQYF
V gene: TRBV6-5
clone size: few
D gene: .
J gene: TRBJ2-7

CDR3 DNA: TGTGCCAGCAGTTTGGGACGGGTCCTCTACGAGCAGTACTTC
CDR3 protein: CASSLGRVLYEQYF
V gene: TRBV2
clone size: few
D gene: .
J gene: TRBJ2-7

CDR3 DNA: TGCGCCAGCAGCACAACCGGGTTAAGGGCCACTGAAGCTTTCTTT
CDR3 protein: CASSTTGLRATEAFF
V gene: TRBV5-1
clone size: .
D gene: .
J gene: TRBJ1-1

CDR3 DNA: TGCAGTGCTAAGAGGGAGGGCTACACCTTC
CDR3 protein: CSAKREGYTF
V gene: TRBV20-1
clone size: .
D gene: .
J gene: TRBJ1-2

CDR3 DNA: TGTGCCAGCAGCTTCGGACAGGGGGCGAACGAGCAGTACTTC
CDR3 protein: CASSFGQGANEQYF
V gene: TRBV11-2
clone size: .
D gene: TRBD1
J gene: TRBJ2-7

CDR3 DNA: TGCAGTGCACCTTTCGTGGAGACCCAGTACTTC
CDR3 protein: CSAPFVETQYF
V gene: TRBV20-1
clone size: few
D gene: .
J gene: TRBJ2-5

CDR3 DNA: TGTGCCAGCTCACCGACAGGGTTGGTGACCTTC
CDR3 protein: CASSPTGLVTF
V gene: TRBV18
clone size: few
D gene: TRBD1
J gene: TRBJ1-2

CDR3 DNA: TGTGCTAGCAGCTTATACAGGGGAGGGGAGCAGTTCTTC
CDR3 protein: CASSLYRGGEQFF
V gene: TRBV7-7
clone size: few
D gene: .
J gene: TRBJ2-1

CDR3 DNA: TGTGCCAGCATCTCAAGTGGAGGAAACACCATATATTTT
CDR3 protein: CASISSGGNTIYF
V gene: TRBV7-9
clone size: .
D gene: .
J gene: TRBJ1-3

CDR3 DNA: TGTGCCAGCCGCCTACCCGGGACAGGGAGTAACTATGGCTACACCTTC
CDR3 protein: CASRLPGTGSNYGYTF
V gene: TRBV27
clone size: .
D gene: TRBD1
J gene: TRBJ1-2

CDR3 DNA: TGTGCCAGTAGTATAGGTCCAGGGGAAGCTGAAGCTTTCTTT
CDR3 protein: CASSIGPGEAEAFF
V gene: TRBV19
clone size: few
D gene: .
J gene: TRBJ1-1

CDR3 DNA: TGTGCCAGCAGTTCACAGGGGGTCTATGGCTACACCTTC
CDR3 protein: CASSSQGVYGYTF
V gene: TRBV6-6
clone size: few
D gene: TRBD1
J gene: TRBJ1-2

CDR3 DNA: TGTGCCAGCAGCGCGCGACAGGACGGGGAGCTGTTTTTT
CDR3 protein: CASSARQDGELFF
V gene: TRBV9
clone size: .
D gene: .
J gene: TRBJ2-2

CDR3 DNA: TGCGCCAGCAGCCAAGGTCCATCGAACACCGGGGAGCTGTTTTTT
CDR3 protein: CASSQGPSNTGELFF
V gene: TRBV4-3
clone size: .
D gene: .
J gene: TRBJ2-2

CDR3 DNA: TGTGCCTGGAGTCCAGGGACAGGGGGCTCCTACGAGCAGTACTTC
CDR3 protein: CAWSPGTGGSYEQYF
V gene: TRBV30
clone size: .
D gene: TRBD1
J gene: TRBJ2-7

CDR3 DNA: TGTGCCAGCAGCCCTTCGGGATCCTTCTATGGAGGCTACACCTTC
CDR3 protein: CASSPSGSFYGGYTF
V gene: TRBV7-2
clone size: .
D gene: .
J gene: TRBJ1-2

CDR3 DNA: TGTGCCAGCAGTGATCCCCAGTTCAATGAGCAGTTCTTC
CDR3 protein: CASSDPQFNEQFF
V gene: TRBV6-1
clone size: .
D gene: .
J gene: TRBJ2-1